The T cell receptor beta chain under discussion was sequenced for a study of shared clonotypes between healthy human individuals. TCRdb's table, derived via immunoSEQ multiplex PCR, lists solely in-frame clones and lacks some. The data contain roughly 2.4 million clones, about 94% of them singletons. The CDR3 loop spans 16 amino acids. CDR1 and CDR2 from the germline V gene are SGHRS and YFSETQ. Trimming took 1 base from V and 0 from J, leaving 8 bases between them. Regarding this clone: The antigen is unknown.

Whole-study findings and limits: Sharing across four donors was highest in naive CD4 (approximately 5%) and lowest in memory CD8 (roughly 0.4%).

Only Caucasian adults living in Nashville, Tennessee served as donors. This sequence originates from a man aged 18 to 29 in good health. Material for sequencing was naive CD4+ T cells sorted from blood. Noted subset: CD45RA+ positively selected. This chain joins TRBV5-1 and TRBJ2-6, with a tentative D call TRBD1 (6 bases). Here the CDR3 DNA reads TGCGCCAGCAGCTTGCAGGGGACCTCTGGGGCCAACGTCCTGACTTTC. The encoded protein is CASSLQGTSGANVLTF.